This TCR beta chain was captured in a study of tumor and adjacent non-tumor tissue in lung cancer. Study as a whole: Histology: about twelve adenocarcinoma, a couple of squamous cell carcinoma, 1 small cell lung cancer. Samples averaged roughly 4.2 million productive TCRbeta reads each.

A modified ARM-PCR protocol with three rounds of nested PCR amplified TCRbeta. TCRdb re-analysed the multiplex PCR reads in MiXCR, keeping a single row per CDR3 protein. Counted here are roughly 81,000 distinct CDR3 sequences, roughly three fifths occurring once; the ten biggest clones make up more than 14%. Study results and limitations: Higher tumor TCR diversity was associated with shorter survival.

RNA was extracted from bulk tissue without any cell sorting. This clonotype showed up many times. What it binds is unknown. CDR3 length: 13 residues. Germline loops: CDR1 MNHEY, CDR2 SVGAGI. Trimming left V 5 bases short and J 5 bases short, with 12 bases between. This chain connects TRBV6-5 to TRBJ2-5; D remains ambiguous. The specimen sequenced was lung tumor tissue. The origin of this receptor is a man between 65 and 80 years old with non-small cell lung cancer. This CDR3 reads CASSPARYETQYF. CDR3 in DNA: TGTGCCAGCAGTCCCGCCAGGTACGAGACCCAGTACTTC.